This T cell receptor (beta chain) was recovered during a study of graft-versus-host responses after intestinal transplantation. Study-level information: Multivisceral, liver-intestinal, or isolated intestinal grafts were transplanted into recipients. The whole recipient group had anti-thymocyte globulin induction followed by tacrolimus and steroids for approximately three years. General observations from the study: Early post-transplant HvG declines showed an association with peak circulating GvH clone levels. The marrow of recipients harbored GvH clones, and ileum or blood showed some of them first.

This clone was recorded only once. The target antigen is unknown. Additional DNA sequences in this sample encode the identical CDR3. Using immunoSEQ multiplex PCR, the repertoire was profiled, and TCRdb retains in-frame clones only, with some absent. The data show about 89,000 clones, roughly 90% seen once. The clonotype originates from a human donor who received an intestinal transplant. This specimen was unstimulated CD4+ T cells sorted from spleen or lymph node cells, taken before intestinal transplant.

CDR3 DNA sequence: TGTGCCAGCAGTTCAGTGAACACTGAAGCTTTCTTT. As protein: CASSSVNTEAFF. The V gene is TRBV6-1, the J gene TRBJ1-1; no clear D. V lost 5 bases and J 0 bases, leaving 4 bases between the germline ends. Per the germline V gene, CDR1 is MNHNS and CDR2 is SASEGT. This CDR3 region has 12 residues.